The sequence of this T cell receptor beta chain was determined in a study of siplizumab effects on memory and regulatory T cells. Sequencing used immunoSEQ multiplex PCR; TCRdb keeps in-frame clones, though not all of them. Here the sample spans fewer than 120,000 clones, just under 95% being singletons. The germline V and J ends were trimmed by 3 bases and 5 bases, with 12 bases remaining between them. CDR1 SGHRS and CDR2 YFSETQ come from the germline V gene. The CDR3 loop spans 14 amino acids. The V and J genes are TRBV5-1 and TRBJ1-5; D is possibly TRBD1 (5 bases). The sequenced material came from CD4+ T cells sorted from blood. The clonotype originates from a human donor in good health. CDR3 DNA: TGCGCCAGCAGCTGGGGGACTGGGGATCAGCCCCAGCATTTT. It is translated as CASSWGTGDQPQHF.